This TCR beta chain was recorded in a study of T cell responses to AZD1222 COVID-19 vaccine. Points from the study as a whole: Nearly half of spike-specific TCRs reportedly target variant regions that are unmutated in the B.1.351 and B.1.1.7 variants. Spike was spanned by vaccine-associated CD4 TCRs, with dominance at 160-218 and 743-854. Most donors were white British and more were female, and clonal diversity was possibly underestimated.

Generated by immunoSEQ multiplex PCR, the TCRdb table keeps only in-frame clones and is missing some. This table has 100,000 to 130,000 clones, around 90% appearing once. Comment on this clone: As yet, its antigen is unknown.

Germline loops: CDR1 SGDLS, CDR2 YYNGEE. The V and J ends lost 4 bases and 2 bases respectively, with 10 bases between them. This CDR3 is 14 amino acids long. Specimen: peripheral blood, collected on day 0 of AZD1222 vaccination. The chain recombines TRBV9 with TRBJ2-1; D is possibly TRBD1 (5 bases). The sequence was obtained from an adult in good health. DNA of the CDR3: TGTGCCAGCAGCCGACAGTCCACCTACAATGAGCAGTTCTTC. Translation: CASSRQSTYNEQFF.